Listed here are 30 T cell receptor beta chains from one sample, sequenced in a study of Ad26.COV2.S vaccination and SARS-CoV-2 variants. Profiled with immunoSEQ multiplex PCR; TCRdb holds only in-frame clones, not every one. The top ten clones hold more than 3% of a sample with some 390,000 clones, 80% to 90% of them seen once. Treatment described: around 19 received Ad26.COV2.S at low or high dose, single or two shots; 5 received placebo; per-sample allocation not given. At day 63 after the first vaccine or placebo injection, samples were drawn. Sequences were derived from peripheral blood, sampled in a trial of Ad26.COV2.S vaccine versus placebo. The receptors derive from a person aged 18 to 59 who received the Ad26.COV2.S COVID-19 vaccine or a placebo.

This rearrangement joins TRBV5-1 to TRBJ2-7; the match to TRBD2 covers 9 bases. With V trimmed by 0 bases and J by 2 bases, 3 bases remained unmatched. Germline CDR1 and CDR2: SGHRS and YFSETQ. The CDR3 sequence is 15 residues long. The CDR3 nucleotides read TGCGCCAGCAGCTTGGGTGCTAGCGGGACCTACGAGCAGTACTTC. Translating it yields CASSLGASGTYEQYF.

The V call is TRBV27, the J call TRBJ1-1; no clear D gene. The germline V gene has CDR1 MNHEY and CDR2 SMNVEV (reference sequence). The CDR3 runs 12 residues. The ends were cut back, 0 bases at V and 4 bases at J, with 3 bases in the middle. The CDR3 spells CASSLSGTEAFF. CDR3 nucleotides: TGTGCCAGCAGTTTATCCGGCACTGAAGCTTTCTTT.

The rearrangement links TRBV7-6 to TRBJ2-2; 8 bases agree with TRBD1. The V segment lost 1 base and the J segment 2 bases; nucleotides outside the gene matches: 3. CDR1 and CDR2 (germline): SGHVS, FNYEAQ. The CDR3 is 16 amino acids. The CDR3 sequence is CASSLETGENTGELFF. CDR3 nucleotides: TGTGCCAGCAGCTTAGAGACAGGGGAAAACACCGGGGAGCTGTTTTTT.

The chain uses TRBV3-1 (or the pseudogene TRBV3-2) and TRBJ1-2, with D possibly TRBD1 on 5 matching bases. Germline V gene sequence: CDR1 LGHDT, CDR2 YNNKEL (reference sequence). The CDR3 has 17 amino acids. Trimming took off 1 base at V and 8 bases at J, with 23 bases between the two ends. The CDR3 DNA is TGTGCCAGCAGCCAAGGAAGTCGGCAGGGCGTTCTGAGGGGCTACACCTTC. Translation gives CASSQGSRQGVLRGYTF.

This clone appeared once. In nucleotides, the CDR3 is TGTGCCAGCAGCCGACAGGGGCCGTCATTCGCCAAAAACATTCAGTACTTC. Protein sequence: CASSRQGPSFAKNIQYF. The chain employs TRBV13 and TRBJ2-4, with 8 bases that match TRBD1. The germline V gene encodes CDR1 PRHDT and CDR2 FYEKMQ (reference sequence). Unmatched junction bases numbered 10, after V lost 5 bases and J lost 1 base. This CDR3 is 17 amino acids long.

The chain employs TRBV7-9 and TRBJ2-7; D is perhaps TRBD2 (6 bases). CDR3 length equals 14 residues. V was shortened by 0 bases and J by 3 bases, with 9 bases between the two germline ends. CDR1 is SEHNR, CDR2 FQNEAQ, per germline (reference sequence). The CDR3 protein is CASSLAGGIYEQYF. CDR3 DNA sequence: TGTGCCAGCAGCTTAGCCGGGGGAATCTACGAGCAGTACTTC.

The V and J genes are TRBV13 and TRBJ2-3, with TRBD2 matching 8 bases. With 3 bases clipped from V and 4 bases from J, the junction kept 9 bases outside the gene matches. Per germline, CDR1 PRHDT and CDR2 FYEKMQ (reference sequence). The CDR3 runs 16 residues. This CDR3 reads CASSLRLTSVSDTQYF. The CDR3 bases are TGTGCCAGCAGCTTGCGCCTGACTAGCGTGTCAGATACGCAGTATTTT.

The rearrangement links TRBV6-5 to TRBJ2-7, with D possibly matching TRBD1 (6 bases). In germline, CDR1 is MNHEY, CDR2 SVGAGI. The CDR3 runs to 15 residues. V shed 8 bases and J shed 2 bases, with 19 bases lying between them. Here the CDR3 reads CASALGRDKPYEQYF. The CDR3 DNA sequence: TGTGCCAGCGCGTTGGGCCGGGACAAGCCCTACGAGCAGTACTTC.

This clone was recorded only once. The chain combines TRBV5-6 with TRBJ1-4, with no clear D. Deletions cut 1 base from V and 7 bases from J, with 8 bases between. This CDR3 spans 13 amino acids. Germline CDR1 SGHDT, CDR2 YYEEEE. The DNA for the CDR3 is TGTGCCAGCAGCTTGCTTGCTAGTGAAAAACTGTTTTTT. As protein: CASSLLASEKLFF.

The rearrangement links TRBV3-1 (or the pseudogene TRBV3-2) to TRBJ2-3; D unresolved. Germline values: CDR1 LGHDT, CDR2 YNNKEL (reference sequence). This CDR3 contains 15 residues. Trimming stripped 1 base from V and 4 bases from J, with 12 bases between. The CDR3 protein is CASSQARVSSDTQYF. The CDR3 nucleotides read TGTGCCAGCAGCCAAGCTCGAGTTAGCTCAGATACGCAGTATTTT.

This clone has only a few counts. V is TRBV7-9 and J is TRBJ1-2, with 7 nucleotides matching TRBD1. V gave up 1 base and J gave up 4 bases; unmatched junction bases: 6. The CDR3 consists of 15 residues. Per germline, CDR1 SEHNR and CDR2 FQNEAQ (reference sequence). CDR3 in amino acids: CASSLEGGGSYGYTF. DNA for the CDR3: TGTGCCAGCAGCTTAGAGGGAGGGGGCAGCTATGGCTACACCTTC.

The CDR3 DNA reads TGTGCCAGCAGCTCCAACTCTGGGGCCAACGTCCTGACTTTC. Protein product: CASSSNSGANVLTF. V usage is TRBV9 and J usage is TRBJ2-6; D unresolved. V was trimmed by 4 bases and J by 0 bases, leaving 5 bases between them. Germline V lookup: CDR1 SGDLS, CDR2 YYNGEE. The CDR3 covers 14 residues.

This rearrangement joins TRBV9 to TRBJ2-1; 12 positions agree with TRBD2. The CDR3 runs 14 residues. Losses at the gene ends were 3 bases for V and 8 bases for J; bases not matched to a gene: 3. The germline V gene encodes CDR1 SGDLS and CDR2 YYNGEE. The CDR3 DNA reads TGTGCCAGCAGCGCTAGCGGGGGGGCCCATGAGCAGTTCTTC. Amino acids: CASSASGGAHEQFF.

The V and J genes are TRBV7-9 and TRBJ2-7; D is unclear. Germline V gene lookup returns CDR1 SEHNR and CDR2 FQNEAQ (reference sequence). V was cut by 4 bases and J by 6 bases, with 10 bases left in between. The CDR3 consists of 12 residues. The CDR3 spells CASSYSKAEQYF. The CDR3 region has the DNA TGTGCCAGCAGCTATTCCAAGGCCGAGCAGTACTTC.

The CDR3 sequence is CAWRGFNSPLHF. In DNA, the CDR3 is TGTGCCTGGAGGGGTTTCAATTCACCCCTCCACTTT. The genes are TRBV30 and TRBJ1-6; no definite D call. The germline V gene has CDR1 GTSNPN and CDR2 SVGIG (reference sequence). The CDR3 is 12 residues long. The V and J ends lost 3 bases and 7 bases respectively, with 7 bases between them.

V gene TRBV6-1 combines with J gene TRBJ2-3, with no clear D. Trimming took 1 base from V and 2 from J, leaving 16 bases between them. From germline, CDR1 is MNHNS and CDR2 SASEGT. The CDR3 runs to 17 residues. CDR3 loop: CASSEVGSKAYTDTQYF. CDR3 bases: TGTGCCAGCAGTGAAGTCGGCAGCAAAGCTTACACAGATACGCAGTATTTT.

This chain uses TRBV15 with TRBJ2-1, with a possible D match to TRBD1 (5 bases). This CDR3 has 17 amino acids. Germline values: CDR1 LNHNV, CDR2 YYDKDF (reference sequence). Trimming pared 3 bases from V and 4 bases from J, leaving 19 bases between. CDR3 DNA sequence: TGTGCCACCAGCAGGGAGAGCCCGCAGGACATTTACAATGAGCAGTTCTTC. Protein: CATSRESPQDIYNEQFF.

V and J are TRBV2 and TRBJ2-5; 7 bases are shared with TRBD1. Germline CDR1 is SNHLY and CDR2 is FYNNEI. The V gene end was trimmed by 5 bases and the J gene end by 1 base; junction bases not matched to a gene: 4. The CDR3 runs 14 residues. This CDR3 reads CASSPGQIQETQYF. The DNA for the CDR3 is TGTGCCAGCAGTCCGGGACAGATCCAAGAGACCCAGTACTTC.

This clone was seen just once. The chain links TRBV29-1 to TRBJ2-7; D not resolved. From germline, CDR1 is SQVTM and CDR2 ANQGSEA. Trimming removed 7 bases from V and 7 bases from J, with 17 bases in between. The CDR3 runs to 12 residues. The DNA of the CDR3 is TGCAGCGCGCCCGGCGAGTTTGGGGAGCAGTACTTC. It specifies CSAPGEFGEQYF.

The chain has TRBV7-9 and TRBJ1-3, with D unclear. Trimming pared 2 bases from V and 2 bases from J, leaving 7 bases between. Germline V gene sequence: CDR1 SEHNR, CDR2 FQNEAQ (reference sequence). The CDR3 totals 14 residues. The CDR3 spells CASSLSGAGNTIYF. The CDR3 nucleotides read TGTGCCAGCAGCTTAAGTGGCGCTGGAAACACCATATATTTT.

CDR3 loop: CASSPAVTRTYEQYF. CDR3 nucleotide sequence: TGTGCCAGCAGTCCGGCGGTCACTCGGACCTACGAGCAGTACTTC. The chain carries TRBV27 and TRBJ2-7; no clear D gene. Germline V gene data show CDR1 as MNHEY and CDR2 as SMNVEV (reference sequence). This CDR3 is 15 amino acids long. Trimming took 5 bases from V and 2 from J, leaving 16 bases between them.

The CDR3 is CASSQVWAGNYGYTF. The CDR3 coding sequence is TGCGCCAGCAGCCAAGTCTGGGCAGGGAACTATGGCTACACCTTC. The V gene is TRBV4-1, the J gene TRBJ1-2; D possibly corresponds to TRBD1 (5 bases). Trimming took 1 base from V and 2 from J, leaving 11 bases between them. The CDR3 runs 15 residues. Germline V gene lookup returns CDR1 MGHRA and CDR2 YSYEKL.

The CDR3 bases are TGTGCCAGTAGTATAGAACCACCGTTACCCCAGCATTTT. Translation: CASSIEPPLPQHF. The chain carries TRBV19 and TRBJ1-5; no firm D call. V gave up 0 bases and J gave up 10 bases, with 10 bases separating them. CDR1 and CDR2 from the germline V gene are LNHDA and SQIVND (reference sequence). This CDR3 region has 13 residues.

The chain carries TRBV18 and TRBJ2-3; TRBD1 matches 9 bases. This CDR3 region has 15 residues. V dropped 6 bases and J dropped 2; count of bases not matched to a gene: 6. Germline CDR1 KGHSH, CDR2 LQKENI. The CDR3 protein is CASSPDRGITDTQYF. CDR3 sequence (DNA): TGTGCCAGCTCCCCAGACAGGGGGATCACAGATACGCAGTATTTT.

V usage is TRBV7-2 and J usage is TRBJ1-5; D not resolved. CDR1 and CDR2 from the germline V gene are SGHTA and FQGNSA. The CDR3 runs to 14 residues. Trimming removed 1 base at V and 4 bases at J, with 8 bases between. The CDR3 loop reads CASSLGTHNQPQHF. CDR3 nucleotide sequence: TGTGCCAGCAGCTTAGGGACCCATAATCAGCCCCAGCATTTT.

Comments on this clone: Other DNA sequences of this sample code for an identical CDR3. The chain links TRBV18 to TRBJ1-1; D is uncertain. CDR1 and CDR2 from the germline V gene are KGHSH and LQKENI. The CDR3 runs 13 residues. The V end was cut by 0 bases, the J end by 1 base, with 3 bases between. In DNA form, the CDR3 reads TGTGCCAGCTCACCACCGGAGAACACTGAAGCTTTCTTT. Translated, it gives CASSPPENTEAFF.

The V gene is TRBV10-3, the J gene TRBJ1-2; D is perhaps TRBD1 (6 bases). V was pared by 4 bases and J by 8 bases, with 20 bases between. The CDR3 has 15 residues. CDR1 and CDR2 (germline): ENHRY, SYGVKD. CDR3 sequence reads: CAISGLDGGTDGYTF. CDR3 bases: TGTGCCATCAGTGGCCTGGACGGGGGCACGGACGGCTACACCTTC.

The chain is built from TRBV6-1 and TRBJ2-7, with 8 bases that match TRBD1. This CDR3 spans 16 amino acids. After removal of 6 bases from V and 3 bases from J, the junction contained 13 bases not matched to a gene. Germline assignment: CDR1 MNHNS and CDR2 SASEGT. The CDR3 DNA sequence: TGTGCCAGCAGCGAAACCGGACAGGGACTCTTCTACGAGCAGTACTTC. Translation gives CASSETGQGLFYEQYF.

The chain recombines TRBV4-2 with TRBJ2-2; D unresolved. The V end lost 0 bases, the J end lost 3 bases, and 11 bases lay between the germline ends. This CDR3 region has 16 residues. Germline CDR1 LGHNA, CDR2 YNFKEQ. The CDR3 nucleotides are TGTGCCAGCAGCCAAGATATAATGGGGTACACCGGGGAGCTGTTTTTT. Its protein is CASSQDIMGYTGELFF.

This sequence joins TRBV5-1 and TRBJ2-3; tentative D call: TRBD1 (6 bases). The V end was cut by 2 bases, the J end by 0 bases, with 10 bases between. The germline gives CDR1 SGHRS, CDR2 YFSETQ. The CDR3 consists of 15 residues. The CDR3 DNA is TGCGCCAGCAGCTTATCGGGACATAGCACAGATACGCAGTATTTT. Its protein is CASSLSGHSTDTQYF.